Following are 8 T cell receptor beta chains from one sample sequenced in a study of blood T cells in healthy people across ages. Primed by a sample-barcoded 5' primer and a J-beta primer mix, a second PCR proceeded for about 7 to 11 cycles. TCRdb itself ran the 5' RACE reads through MiXCR, one entry per CDR3 protein. The sample carries hundreds of thousands of distinct CDR3 sequences, under 25% recorded once. The sample comprised blood. The receptors were sampled from a man between 65 and 79 years old in good health.

This clonotype occurred a few times. The rearrangement uses TRBV6-2 or TRBV6-3 and TRBJ2-7; possible D gene TRBD1, 6 bases. CDR1 MNHEY and CDR2 SVGEGT come from the germline V gene. This CDR3 region has 14 residues. V lost 8 bases and J 2 bases, leaving 16 bases between the germline ends. Here the CDR3 reads CASSPGHQTYEQYF. In DNA form, the CDR3 reads TGTGCCAGCTCACCGGGACACCAAACCTACGAGCAGTACTTC.

The gene calls are TRBV5-1 and TRBJ2-5; no firm D call. The germline CDR1 and CDR2 sequences are SGHRS and YFSETQ. Deletions cut 0 bases from V and 4 bases from J, with 16 bases between. The CDR3 loop spans 16 amino acids. CDR3 in DNA: TGCGCCAGCAGCTTGGCCCAGTCAAACCGCGGAGAGACCCAGTACTTC. Translated, it gives CASSLAQSNRGETQYF.

The sample holds one count of this clonotype. V usage is TRBV11-3 and J usage is TRBJ2-5, with 9 bases aligning to TRBD1. Trimming took 5 bases from V and 12 from J; bases not matched to a gene: 10. The CDR3 has 13 residues. CDR1 and CDR2 from the germline V gene are SGHNT and YENEEA. The CDR3 nucleotides are TGTGCCAGCAGCCATGGACAGGGGACCCCCAAGTACTTC. Translated: CASSHGQGTPKYF.

This sequence joins TRBV5-5 and TRBJ2-6; 8 bases map to TRBD1. Germline V gene lookup returns CDR1 SGHKS and CDR2 YYEKEE (reference sequence). V lost 4 bases, J lost 0 bases, and 3 bases stayed unmatched. CDR3 length: 16 residues. Written as DNA, the CDR3 is TGTGCCAGCAGCCGGACAGGGAGCTCTGGGGCCAACGTCCTGACTTTC. It is translated as CASSRTGSSGANVLTF. Based on the CDR3 plus reference TRBV5-5 and TRBJ2-6, the full variable domain is DAGVTQSPTHLIKTRGQQVTLRCSPISGHKSVSWYQQVLGQGPQFIFQYYEKEERGRGNFPDRFSARQFPNYSSELNVNALLLGDSALYLCASSRTGSSGANVLTFGAGSRLTVL.

J is TRBJ2-5 and V is TRBV10-2; no firm D call. Trimming removed 8 bases from V and 0 bases from J, with 10 bases in between. The CDR3 is 13 amino acids. Germline V gene lookup returns CDR1 WSHSY and CDR2 SAAADI. The CDR3 DNA is TGCGCCAGCGGGCAGAACTACCAAGAGACCCAGTACTTC. It is translated as CASGQNYQETQYF.

The chain is built from TRBV9 and TRBJ2-3; unclear D gene. This CDR3 comprises 15 residues. Trimming removed 0 bases at V and 0 bases at J, with 8 bases between. Germline V gene sequence: CDR1 SGDLS, CDR2 YYNGEE. The CDR3 DNA sequence: TGTGCCAGCAGCGTAGACCGGCTTAGCACAGATACGCAGTATTTT. It specifies CASSVDRLSTDTQYF.

This clonotype has a handful of counts. The J gene is TRBJ1-1, the V gene TRBV24-1; 10 nucleotides align to TRBD1. CDR1 is KGHDR and CDR2 is SFDVKD in the germline V gene. This CDR3 has 15 amino acids. Trimming cost V 4 bases and J 5 bases; bases outside gene matches: 6. The CDR3 sequence is CATSERDRGPTEAFF. The CDR3 nucleotides read TGTGCCACCAGTGAGAGGGACAGGGGACCAACTGAAGCTTTCTTT.

This clonotype was observed a few times. The rearrangement links TRBV6-6 to TRBJ1-5, with D possibly being TRBD1 (5 bases). Trimming removed 7 bases at V and 3 bases at J, with 10 bases between. The CDR3 contains 13 residues. Germline CDR1 and CDR2: MNHNY and SVGAGI (reference sequence). Here the CDR3 reads CASNRGANQPQHF. In nucleotides, the CDR3 is TGTGCCAGCAATCGGGGCGCCAATCAGCCCCAGCATTTT.